The 10 T cell receptor beta chains below all came from one sample that was sequenced in a study of blood T cell repertoires in COVID-19 (TCRdb year 2020). The library was generated by the immunoSEQ multiplex PCR assay. Sourced from immuneACCESS, this table was stored by TCRdb with only in-frame sequences that have V and J called. A share of the clones is absent; for the studies checked, an unresolved V gene accounts for under half, and the remainder has no known explanation. The table for this sample lists 250,000 to 300,000 clones; roughly 89% of them were counted only once. The top ten clonotypes cover 2.5% to 3.5% of the sample. The sequencing input was PBMCs or T cells enriched from blood (not recorded which). Source of these receptors: a woman aged 45 to 65 who had been exposed to COVID-19.

The chain links TRBV6-5 to TRBJ2-2; 7 nucleotides agree with TRBD1. V was pared by 6 bases and J by 6 bases, with 1 base of the junction left unmatched. The CDR3 has 12 amino acids. Germline V CDR1 and CDR2: MNHEY, SVGAGI. The CDR3 bases are TGTGCCAGCAGGGGGACAGCCGGGGAGCTGTTTTTT. Its protein product is CASRGTAGELFF.

The V call is TRBV11-2, the J call TRBJ2-5; TRBD2 aligns across 7 bases. Germline assignment: CDR1 SGHAT and CDR2 FQNNGV. There are 14 residues in the CDR3. V was clipped by 5 bases and J by 0 bases; unmatched bases: 3. CDR3: CASSMGLHQETQYF. CDR3 sequence (DNA): TGTGCCAGCAGCATGGGACTACACCAAGAGACCCAGTACTTC.

The rearrangement links TRBV4-1 to TRBJ2-1, with TRBD2 identical over 11 bases. The length of the CDR3 is 19 residues. The germline V gene encodes CDR1 MGHRA and CDR2 YSYEKL. Trimming at V came to 0 bases and at J to 0 bases, leaving 7 bases not matched to a gene. Written as DNA, the CDR3 is TGCGCCAGCAGCCAAGATAAGCTAGCGGGGGGCCGCTCCTACAATGAGCAGTTCTTC. This translates into CASSQDKLAGGRSYNEQFF.

Only a few counts were recorded for this clone. The chain joins TRBV21-1 to TRBJ1-5; the table's D gene call, TRBD1, was not cross checked with the DNA. TRBV21-1 is a pseudogene segment. The CDR3 is 17 amino acids. In DNA form, the CDR3 reads TGTGCCAGCAGCAAAGGGGGGGACAGGTATAGCAATCAGCCCCAGCATTTT. Amino acid sequence: CASSKGGDRYSNQPQHF.

This chain uses TRBV5-4 with TRBJ1-4, with 10 bases identical to TRBD1. Germline values: CDR1 SGHNT, CDR2 YYREEE (reference sequence). The CDR3 is 14 residues long. After removal of 4 bases from V and 6 bases from J, the junction contained 3 bases not matched to a gene. CDR3 region: CASSTGQGHEKLFF. The CDR3, as DNA: TGTGCCAGCAGCACGGGACAGGGGCATGAAAAACTGTTTTTT. The full variable domain, with the rest looked up from reference TRBV5-4 and TRBJ1-4, is ETGVTQSPTHLIKTRGQQVTLRCSSQSGHNTVSWYQQALGQGPQFIFQYYREEENGRGNFPPRFSGLQFPNYSSELNVNALELDDSALYLCASSTGQGHEKLFFGSGTQLSVL.

V usage is TRBV5-1 and J usage is TRBJ2-3; TRBD2 agrees at 8 bases. The CDR3 runs 16 residues. CDR1 SGHRS and CDR2 YFSETQ come from the germline V gene. Trimming took 0 bases from V and 0 from J; bases not matched to a gene: 3. The CDR3 spells CASSLVAGGSTDTQYF. In DNA form, the CDR3 reads TGCGCCAGCAGCTTGGTGGCGGGGGGAAGCACAGATACGCAGTATTTT.

J is TRBJ1-4 and V is TRBV28; weak D call: TRBD1 (5 bases). CDR3 length equals 15 residues. The germline V gene encodes CDR1 MDHEN and CDR2 SYDVKM. Trimming stripped 5 bases from V and 0 bases from J, with 10 bases between. CDR3 in amino acids: CASSLDSSTNEKLFF. CDR3 bases: TGTGCCAGCAGTCTTGACAGCTCAACTAATGAAAAACTGTTTTTT.

The J gene is TRBJ2-2, the V gene TRBV6-5; TRBD2 agrees at 11 bases. This CDR3 spans 15 amino acids. CDR1 MNHEY and CDR2 SVGAGI come from the germline V gene. J lost 4 bases, V lost 10 bases, and 8 bases had no gene match. CDR3 sequence reads: CATRSGGVSTGELFF. The DNA of the CDR3 is TGTGCCACCCGTAGCGGGGGGGTAAGCACCGGGGAGCTGTTTTTT.

This clone has just a few counts. V gene TRBV9 combines with J gene TRBJ1-2; a weak D match, TRBD1 (6 bases). Trimming stripped 6 bases from V and 8 bases from J, with 20 bases between. CDR3 size: 14 residues. The germline V gene encodes CDR1 SGDLS and CDR2 YYNGEE. The CDR3 nucleotides read TGTGCCAGCACAAGCGGGGGCGGATGGAACGGCTACACCTTC. It codes for CASTSGGGWNGYTF.

The chain couples TRBV2 to TRBJ2-3; 9 nucleotides align to TRBD2. This CDR3 has 15 amino acids. The germline gives CDR1 SNHLY, CDR2 FYNNEI. V was pared by 11 bases and J by 0 bases, with 9 bases of the junction left unmatched. The CDR3, as DNA: TGTGCCTTGCCCTTAGCGGGGGACAGCACAGATACGCAGTATTTT. Its protein product is CALPLAGDSTDTQYF. Variable domain in full (rest from reference TRBV2 and TRBJ2-3): EPEVTQTPSHQVTQMGQEVILRCVPISNHLYFYWYRQILGQKVEFLVSFYNNEISEKSEIFDDQFSVERPDGSNFTLKIRSTKLEDSAMYFCALPLAGDSTDTQYFGPGTRLTVL.